Detailed here is one T cell receptor (beta chain). This specimen belongs to a study of radiotherapy plus CTLA-4 blockade in lung cancer. V shed 3 bases, J shed 5 bases, and the junction held 7 bases outside the gene matches. The germline CDR1 and CDR2 sequences are SQVTM and ANQGSEA. This CDR3 comprises 14 residues. This table comes from immunoSEQ multiplex PCR, and its TCRdb copy is limited to in-frame clones, with some not included. Seen here are over 70,000 clones, around 86% observed once, and the top ten hold about 2%. The sequencing used peripheral blood, collected from a patient treated with radiotherapy plus ipilimumab. The rearrangement links TRBV29-1 to TRBJ1-3; 7 positions match TRBD1. The sequence was obtained from a human donor with non-small cell lung cancer who had a partial response to radiotherapy plus ipilimumab. The CDR3 region has the DNA TGCAGCGTTGACATAACGGGACAGAGAAACACCATATATTTT. Translated, it gives CSVDITGQRNTIYF.